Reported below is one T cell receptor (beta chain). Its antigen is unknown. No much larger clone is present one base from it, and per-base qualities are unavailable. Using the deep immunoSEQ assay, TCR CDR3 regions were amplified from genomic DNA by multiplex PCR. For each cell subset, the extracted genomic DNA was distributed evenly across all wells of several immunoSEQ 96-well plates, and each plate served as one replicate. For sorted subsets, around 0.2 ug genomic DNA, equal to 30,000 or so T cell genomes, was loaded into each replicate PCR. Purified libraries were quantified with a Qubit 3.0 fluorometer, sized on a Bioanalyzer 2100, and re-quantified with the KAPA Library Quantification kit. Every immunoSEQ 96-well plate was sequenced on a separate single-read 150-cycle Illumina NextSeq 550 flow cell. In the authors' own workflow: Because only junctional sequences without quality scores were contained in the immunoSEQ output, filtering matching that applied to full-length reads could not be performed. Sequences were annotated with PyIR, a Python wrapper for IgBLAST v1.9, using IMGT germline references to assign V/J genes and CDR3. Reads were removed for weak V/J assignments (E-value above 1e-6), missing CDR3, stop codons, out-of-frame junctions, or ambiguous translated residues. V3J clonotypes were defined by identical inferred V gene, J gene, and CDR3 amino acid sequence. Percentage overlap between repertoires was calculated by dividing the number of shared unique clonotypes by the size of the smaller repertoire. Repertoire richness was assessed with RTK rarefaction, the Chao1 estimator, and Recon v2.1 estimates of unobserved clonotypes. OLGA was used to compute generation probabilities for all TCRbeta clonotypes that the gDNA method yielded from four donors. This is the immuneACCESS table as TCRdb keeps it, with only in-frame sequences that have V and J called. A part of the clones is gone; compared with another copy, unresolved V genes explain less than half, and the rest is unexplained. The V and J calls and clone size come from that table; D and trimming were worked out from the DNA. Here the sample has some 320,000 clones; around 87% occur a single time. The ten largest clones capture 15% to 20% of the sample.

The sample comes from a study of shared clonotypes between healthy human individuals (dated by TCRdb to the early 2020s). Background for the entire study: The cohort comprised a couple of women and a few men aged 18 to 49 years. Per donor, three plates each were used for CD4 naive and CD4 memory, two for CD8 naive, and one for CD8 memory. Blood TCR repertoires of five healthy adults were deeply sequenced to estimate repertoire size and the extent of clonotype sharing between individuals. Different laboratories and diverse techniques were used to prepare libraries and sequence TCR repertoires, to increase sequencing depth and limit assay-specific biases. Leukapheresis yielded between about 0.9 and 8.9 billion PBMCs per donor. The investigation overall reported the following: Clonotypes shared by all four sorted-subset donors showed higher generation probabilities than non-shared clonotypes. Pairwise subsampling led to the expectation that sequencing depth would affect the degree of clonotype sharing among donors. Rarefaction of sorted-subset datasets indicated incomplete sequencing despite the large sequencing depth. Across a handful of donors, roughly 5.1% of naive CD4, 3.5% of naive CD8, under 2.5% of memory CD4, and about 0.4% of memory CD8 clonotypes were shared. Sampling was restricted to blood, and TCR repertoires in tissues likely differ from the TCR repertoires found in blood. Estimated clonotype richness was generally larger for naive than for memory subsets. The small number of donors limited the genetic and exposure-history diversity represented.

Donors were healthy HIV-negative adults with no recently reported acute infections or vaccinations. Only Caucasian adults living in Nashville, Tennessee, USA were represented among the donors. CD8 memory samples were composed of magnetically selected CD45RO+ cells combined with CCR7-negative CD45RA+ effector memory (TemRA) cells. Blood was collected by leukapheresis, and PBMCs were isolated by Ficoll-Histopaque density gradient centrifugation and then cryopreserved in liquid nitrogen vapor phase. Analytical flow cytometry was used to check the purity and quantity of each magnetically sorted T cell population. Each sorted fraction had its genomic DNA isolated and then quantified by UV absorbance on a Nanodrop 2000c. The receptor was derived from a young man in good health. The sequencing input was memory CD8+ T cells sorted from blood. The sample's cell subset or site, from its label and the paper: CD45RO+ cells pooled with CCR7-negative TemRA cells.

The nucleotide sequence is TGCAGCGTTGACGTCGGGCCTGGCTACGAGCAGTACTTC. This yields the protein CSVDVGPGYEQYF. The chain is assembled from TRBV29-1 and TRBJ2-7, with no reliable assignment of the D segment. From the cysteine up to the phenylalanine, the CDR3 has a length of 13 residues. Kept here is only the CDR3 DNA, which spans 39 bases and is read in frame from base 1. According to the germline V gene, CDR1 reads SQVTM and CDR2 reads ANQGSEA. At the junction V is shortened by 3 bases and J by 3 bases, with 12 bases in between.